Listed below are T cell receptor beta chains from one sample, sequenced in a study of T cell responses to AZD1222 COVID-19 vaccine. Profiling relied on immunoSEQ multiplex PCR, and the TCRdb table lists in-frame clones only, not all of them. The repertoire includes more than 150,000 clones, 75% to 90% of them detected once, and 5.5% to 8% sits in the top ten. Sequences were derived from peripheral blood, sampled after recovery from COVID-19. The receptors originated from an adult who had recovered from COVID-19. Each CDR3 is given with its conserved first and last residue. Each record gives: V gene, D gene, J gene, clone size, CDR3 protein, CDR3 DNA. A D gene is named only where the DNA matches it firmly. Clone size is stated in some rows and not others, as once, few, many or a class when expanded.

v_call: TRBV16
d_call: -
j_call: TRBJ2-1
clone_size: -
cdr3_aa: CASSLSNEQFF
cdr3_nt: TGTGCCAGCAGCCTATCCAATGAGCAGTTCTTC

v_call: TRBV6-5
d_call: TRBD1
j_call: TRBJ1-2
clone_size: -
cdr3_aa: CASNRRTGGYGYTF
cdr3_nt: TGTGCCAGCAACCGCCGGACAGGGGGCTATGGCTACACCTTC

v_call: TRBV6-4
d_call: -
j_call: TRBJ1-2
clone_size: -
cdr3_aa: CASRQADSYGYTF
cdr3_nt: TGTGCCAGCAGGCAGGCCGACTCTTATGGCTACACCTTC

v_call: TRBV6-5
d_call: -
j_call: TRBJ1-3
clone_size: -
cdr3_aa: CASSYSNSRNTIYF
cdr3_nt: TGTGCCAGCAGTTACTCTAATAGCCGAAACACCATATATTTT

v_call: TRBV5-1
d_call: -
j_call: TRBJ2-3
clone_size: -
cdr3_aa: CASSGQPGSTDTQYF
cdr3_nt: TGCGCCAGCAGCGGCCAACCTGGCAGCACAGATACGCAGTATTTT

v_call: TRBV10-3
d_call: -
j_call: TRBJ1-4
clone_size: -
cdr3_aa: CAISAGGQGNEKLFF
cdr3_nt: TGTGCCATCAGTGCTGGGGGCCAGGGTAATGAAAAACTGTTTTTT

v_call: TRBV2
d_call: -
j_call: TRBJ1-5
clone_size: -
cdr3_aa: CASRPWDSNQPQHF
cdr3_nt: TGTGCCAGCAGACCTTGGGACAGCAATCAGCCCCAGCATTTT

v_call: TRBV7-9
d_call: TRBD1
j_call: TRBJ1-4
clone_size: -
cdr3_aa: CASSRQGAGNEKLFF
cdr3_nt: TGTGCCAGCAGCCGACAGGGGGCGGGTAATGAAAAACTGTTTTTT

v_call: TRBV6-6
d_call: -
j_call: TRBJ2-2
clone_size: -
cdr3_aa: CASSYSGNTGELFF
cdr3_nt: TGTGCCAGCAGTTATAGCGGGAACACCGGGGAGCTGTTTTTT

v_call: TRBV6-5
d_call: -
j_call: TRBJ1-4
clone_size: once
cdr3_aa: CASREGGYNEKLFF
cdr3_nt: TGTGCCAGCAGAGAGGGCGGATATAATGAAAAACTGTTTTTT

v_call: TRBV24-1
d_call: TRBD1
j_call: TRBJ2-3
clone_size: few
cdr3_aa: CATSDPPGTGGGTDTQYF
cdr3_nt: TGTGCCACCAGTGATCCACCCGGGACAGGGGGCGGCACAGATACGCAGTATTTT

v_call: TRBV24-1
d_call: -
j_call: TRBJ1-5
clone_size: -
cdr3_aa: CATRSGINQPQHF
cdr3_nt: TGTGCCACCAGATCAGGAATCAATCAGCCCCAGCATTTT

v_call: TRBV10-2
d_call: -
j_call: TRBJ2-7
clone_size: -
cdr3_aa: CASTGLGSVPYEQYF
cdr3_nt: TGCGCCAGCACCGGTCTAGGTAGCGTCCCTTACGAGCAGTACTTC

v_call: TRBV5-4
d_call: TRBD1
j_call: TRBJ2-7
clone_size: -
cdr3_aa: CASSVRDSSYEQYF
cdr3_nt: TGTGCCAGCAGCGTCCGGGACAGCTCCTACGAGCAGTACTTC

v_call: TRBV7-9
d_call: TRBD1
j_call: TRBJ2-7
clone_size: -
cdr3_aa: CASSYRDRGREQYF
cdr3_nt: TGTGCCAGCAGCTACCGGGACAGGGGGCGCGAGCAGTACTTC

v_call: TRBV2
d_call: -
j_call: TRBJ2-6
clone_size: -
cdr3_aa: CASSVSGANVLTF
cdr3_nt: TGTGCCAGCAGTGTGTCAGGGGCCAACGTCCTGACTTTC

v_call: TRBV4-2
d_call: TRBD1
j_call: TRBJ1-1
clone_size: -
cdr3_aa: CASSLDRGMNTEAFF
cdr3_nt: TGTGCCAGCAGCCTTGACAGGGGCATGAACACTGAAGCTTTCTTT

v_call: TRBV2
d_call: -
j_call: TRBJ2-3
clone_size: -
cdr3_aa: CASHSWGQSTDTQYF
cdr3_nt: TGTGCCAGCCATTCATGGGGACAAAGCACAGATACGCAGTATTTT

v_call: TRBV5-1
d_call: TRBD1
j_call: TRBJ2-7
clone_size: -
cdr3_aa: CASSPTGNDEQYF
cdr3_nt: TGCGCCAGCAGCCCGACAGGGAATGACGAGCAGTACTTC

v_call: TRBV6-6
d_call: -
j_call: TRBJ1-2
clone_size: -
cdr3_aa: CASSAQPNYGYTF
cdr3_nt: TGTGCCAGCAGTGCCCAGCCTAACTATGGCTACACCTTC

v_call: TRBV29-1
d_call: -
j_call: TRBJ1-2
clone_size: -
cdr3_aa: CSVEIRVSGNGYTF
cdr3_nt: TGCAGCGTTGAAATTAGGGTATCAGGGAATGGCTACACCTTC

v_call: TRBV9
d_call: -
j_call: TRBJ1-2
clone_size: -
cdr3_aa: CASSVATLGVGYTF
cdr3_nt: TGTGCCAGCAGCGTAGCCACTTTAGGGGTAGGCTACACCTTC

v_call: TRBV7-3
d_call: -
j_call: TRBJ2-7
clone_size: few
cdr3_aa: CASSYLGPGGEQYF
cdr3_nt: TGTGCCAGCAGCTATCTGGGACCCGGCGGCGAGCAGTACTTC

v_call: TRBV4-2
d_call: -
j_call: TRBJ1-1
clone_size: -
cdr3_aa: CASSSRPVSVSEAFF
cdr3_nt: TGTGCCAGCAGCTCAAGGCCGGTCTCGGTCTCTGAAGCTTTCTTT

v_call: TRBV29-1
d_call: -
j_call: TRBJ2-5
clone_size: -
cdr3_aa: CSVEGTLEETQYF
cdr3_nt: TGCAGCGTTGAAGGGACATTGGAAGAGACCCAGTACTTC

v_call: TRBV6-1
d_call: -
j_call: TRBJ2-5
clone_size: -
cdr3_aa: CASSDYRGRQETQYF
cdr3_nt: TGTGCCAGCAGTGATTACCGGGGACGGCAAGAGACCCAGTACTTC

v_call: TRBV10-1
d_call: -
j_call: TRBJ1-1
clone_size: -
cdr3_aa: CASSGGTNTEAFF
cdr3_nt: TGCGCCAGCAGTGGTGGGACGAACACTGAAGCTTTCTTT

v_call: TRBV6-2/TRBV6-3
d_call: TRBD2
j_call: TRBJ2-1
clone_size: -
cdr3_aa: CASSPSGGSYNEQFF
cdr3_nt: TGTGCCAGCAGCCCATCGGGGGGCTCCTACAATGAGCAGTTCTTC

v_call: TRBV4-1
d_call: -
j_call: TRBJ2-5
clone_size: -
cdr3_aa: CASSRLKERETQYF
cdr3_nt: TGCGCCAGCAGCCGCCTGAAAGAGCGGGAGACCCAGTACTTC

v_call: TRBV7-2
d_call: TRBD1
j_call: TRBJ2-7
clone_size: -
cdr3_aa: CASSFYRDRGIYEQYF
cdr3_nt: TGTGCCAGCAGCTTTTACCGGGACAGGGGCATCTACGAGCAGTACTTC

v_call: TRBV5-1
d_call: -
j_call: TRBJ2-7
clone_size: -
cdr3_aa: CASSLPRDYEQYF
cdr3_nt: TGCGCCAGCAGCTTGCCCAGGGACTACGAGCAGTACTTC

v_call: TRBV5-4
d_call: TRBD1
j_call: TRBJ1-2
clone_size: -
cdr3_aa: CASSSPRDRGGYTF
cdr3_nt: TGTGCCAGCAGCTCGCCACGGGACAGGGGTGGCTACACCTTC

v_call: TRBV29-1
d_call: -
j_call: TRBJ2-7
clone_size: -
cdr3_aa: CSVVPGIGGYEQYF
cdr3_nt: TGCAGCGTGGTTCCGGGGATAGGGGGGTACGAGCAGTACTTC

v_call: TRBV5-1
d_call: TRBD1
j_call: TRBJ2-7
clone_size: -
cdr3_aa: CASSPWTGHLYEQYF
cdr3_nt: TGCGCCAGCAGCCCTTGGACAGGGCACCTCTACGAGCAGTACTTC

v_call: TRBV24-1
d_call: TRBD1
j_call: TRBJ1-5
clone_size: few
cdr3_aa: CATEGARTGEQPQHF
cdr3_nt: TGTGCCACCGAGGGGGCCAGGACAGGGGAACAGCCCCAGCATTTT

v_call: TRBV10-3
d_call: TRBD1
j_call: TRBJ1-1
clone_size: medium-sized
cdr3_aa: CAISDEGVQGDTEAFF
cdr3_nt: TGTGCCATCAGTGACGAGGGTGTACAGGGGGACACTGAAGCTTTCTTT

v_call: TRBV7-9
d_call: TRBD2
j_call: TRBJ2-1
clone_size: -
cdr3_aa: CASSLWGLAGVNLKNEQFF
cdr3_nt: TGTGCCAGCAGCTTATGGGGACTAGCGGGAGTTAACCTAAAAAATGAGCAGTTCTTC

v_call: TRBV12-3/TRBV12-4
d_call: -
j_call: TRBJ1-3
clone_size: -
cdr3_aa: CASTPSSGNTIYF
cdr3_nt: TGTGCCAGCACCCCATCCTCTGGAAACACCATATATTTT

v_call: TRBV29-1
d_call: -
j_call: TRBJ2-7
clone_size: once
cdr3_aa: CTNKLNTTYEQYF
cdr3_nt: TGCACCAATAAACTGAATACTACCTACGAGCAGTACTTC

v_call: TRBV27
d_call: -
j_call: TRBJ2-1
clone_size: once
cdr3_aa: CASSLSEGRDEQFF
cdr3_nt: TGTGCCAGCAGTTTATCGGAGGGCCGCGATGAGCAGTTCTTC

v_call: TRBV7-3
d_call: TRBD2
j_call: TRBJ2-3
clone_size: once
cdr3_aa: CASSSRSGGAQYF
cdr3_nt: TGTGCCAGCAGCTCCCGCAGTGGGGGGGCGCAGTATTTT

v_call: TRBV10-2
d_call: TRBD2
j_call: TRBJ2-7
clone_size: -
cdr3_aa: CASSDASGSGGYEQYF
cdr3_nt: TGCGCCAGCAGTGATGCTAGCGGGAGCGGTGGCTACGAGCAGTACTTC

v_call: TRBV4-1
d_call: TRBD1
j_call: TRBJ1-1
clone_size: -
cdr3_aa: CASSQVGTGGTEAFF
cdr3_nt: TGCGCCAGCAGCCAGGTCGGGACAGGGGGCACTGAAGCTTTCTTT

v_call: TRBV28
d_call: -
j_call: TRBJ2-7
clone_size: -
cdr3_aa: CASTQYPGPVSYEQYF
cdr3_nt: TGTGCCAGCACCCAATACCCGGGACCCGTGTCCTACGAGCAGTACTTC